The following is a T cell receptor (beta chain) sequence with its context. This sample stems from a study of blood T cell repertoires in COVID-19. Assay used: immunoSEQ multiplex PCR; TCRdb lists only in-frame clones, some missing. The data contain fewer than 55,000 clones, over 80% of them singletons. The V gene's germline CDR1 is LGHNA and CDR2 YSLEER. Germline trimming cut 4 bases from V and 7 bases from J; bases unmatched to any gene: 4. The CDR3 has 14 residues. The V call is TRBV4-3, the J call TRBJ1-4; TRBD1 matches 9 bases. This TCR came from a man between 50 and 59 years old with acute or convalescent COVID-19. The sample was peripheral blood. The CDR3 nucleotides are TGCGCCAGCAGCCTGGGACAGGGCGTTGAAAAACTGTTTTTT. Amino acid sequence: CASSLGQGVEKLFF.